This is a list of T cell receptor beta chains from one sample in a study of shared clonotypes between healthy human individuals. Profiled with immunoSEQ multiplex PCR; TCRdb holds only in-frame clones, not every one. The sample records some 2 million clones, about 95% being singletons. The sequenced sample consisted of naive CD8+ T cells sorted from blood. These receptors were taken from a man between 18 and 29 years old in good health. The CDR3 runs from the conserved cysteine through the conserved F or W. A D gene is named only where the DNA matches it firmly. Clone size is stated in some rows and not others, as once, few, many or a class when expanded.

V	size	D	J	DNA	CDR3
TRBV5-1	NA	NA	TRBJ1-2	TGCGCCAGCAGCTTGGGAGAAGCCGCATTCGGTGGCTACACCTTC	CASSLGEAAFGGYTF
TRBV2	NA	NA	TRBJ2-5	TGTGCCAGCACTCCCCTAGTAGGGACCCAAGAGACCCAGTACTTC	CASTPLVGTQETQYF
TRBV30	NA	NA	TRBJ1-1	TGTGCCTGGAGTGACACTGAAGCTTTCTTT	CAWSDTEAFF
TRBV6-5	NA	TRBD1	TRBJ1-1	TGTGCCAGCAGTTGGGGACAGGGGATTGAAGCTTTCTTT	CASSWGQGIEAFF
TRBV7-6	once	NA	TRBJ2-7	TGTGCCAGCAGCCTGACGGATTACGAGCAGTACTTC	CASSLTDYEQYF
TRBV6-5	NA	TRBD1	TRBJ1-1	TGTGCCAGCAGTTACTCGGGACAGCCCACTGAAGCTTTCTTT	CASSYSGQPTEAFF
TRBV18	NA	NA	TRBJ1-5	TGTGCCAGCTCACCAGGTGTAAGCAATCAGCCCCAGCATTTT	CASSPGVSNQPQHF
TRBV5-4	NA	NA	TRBJ2-7	TGTGCCAGCAGCTTTCGTGAGGGGGGCCACGAGCAGTACTTC	CASSFREGGHEQYF
TRBV19	NA	NA	TRBJ2-7	TGTGCCAGTAGTATAGATCTAGGACAGACCTACGAGCAGTACTTC	CASSIDLGQTYEQYF
TRBV7-9	NA	NA	TRBJ1-2	TGTGCCAGCAGCATCCCCGACCCGCCGGCGGGCTATGGCTACACCTTC	CASSIPDPPAGYGYTF
TRBV5-6	NA	TRBD1	TRBJ2-7	TGTGCCAGCAGGGCAGGGGGTCACGAGCAGTACTTC	CASRAGGHEQYF
TRBV7-6	NA	NA	TRBJ2-7	TGTGCCAGCAGCCCGATGACAGGTCTCGAGCAGTACTTC	CASSPMTGLEQYF
TRBV7-9	NA	NA	TRBJ2-7	TGTGCCAGCAGCTTAGGGGCAGGGAGCTCCTACGAGCAGTACTTC	CASSLGAGSSYEQYF
TRBV9	once	TRBD2	TRBJ2-2	TGTGCCAGCAGCTCCGGGACTAGCGGGAGGGCCAAAAACACCGGGGAGCTGTTTTTT	CASSSGTSGRAKNTGELFF
TRBV4-3	NA	NA	TRBJ2-1	TGCGCCAGCAGCCAAGATGTGGATAGCGACAATGAGCAGTTCTTC	CASSQDVDSDNEQFF
TRBV7-2	NA	NA	TRBJ2-3	TGTGCCAGCAGCACCCTCAGGGAAGGGAGAACAGATACGCAGTATTTT	CASSTLREGRTDTQYF
TRBV2	NA	TRBD1	TRBJ1-1	TGTGCCAGCAGTGAAGAACAGGGGGGCAACACTGAAGCTTTCTTT	CASSEEQGGNTEAFF
TRBV7-9	NA	NA	TRBJ2-7	TGTGCCAGCAGCTTGGGCTGGACAGTCGAGCAGTACTTC	CASSLGWTVEQYF
TRBV6-5	NA	NA	TRBJ1-2	TGTGCCAGCAGTCCGTACGAGACAGTCTATGGCTACACCTTC	CASSPYETVYGYTF
TRBV9	NA	TRBD1	TRBJ1-1	TGTGCCAGCAGTACAGGGGTGTACACTGAAGCTTTCTTT	CASSTGVYTEAFF
TRBV27	few	NA	TRBJ1-1	TGTGCCAGCAGTTCAGCCTTGATCGGCACTGAAGCTTTCTTT	CASSSALIGTEAFF
TRBV7-9	NA	NA	TRBJ2-2	TGTGCCAGCAGCTTAGATCGGCAGAGGAACGGGGAGCTGTTTTTT	CASSLDRQRNGELFF
TRBV27	NA	TRBD1	TRBJ2-4	TGTGCCAGCAGTTCCTGGGACAGCTTAGCCAAAAACATTCAGTACTTC	CASSSWDSLAKNIQYF
TRBV2	NA	TRBD2	TRBJ2-7	TGTGCCAGCAGTGACGTGGCGGGGACTAGAAGAATCCAACAGGGCTACGAGCAGTACTTC	CASSDVAGTRRIQQGYEQYF
TRBV29-1	NA	NA	TRBJ1-4	TGCAGCGTTGCGGGGGGGCAGGGTAATGAAAAACTGTTTTTT	CSVAGGQGNEKLFF
TRBV10-3	NA	NA	TRBJ2-3	TGTGCCATCAGTGAACTAGGGGAAGTGCTAACAGATACGCAGTATTTT	CAISELGEVLTDTQYF
TRBV5-4	NA	TRBD1	TRBJ1-4	TGTGCCAGCAGCACGGACAGGGGGAATGAAAAACTGTTTTTT	CASSTDRGNEKLFF
TRBV6-6	NA	NA	TRBJ1-3	TGTGCCAGCGCGGATGGAAACACCATATATTTT	CASADGNTIYF
TRBV7-9	NA	TRBD2	TRBJ2-2	TGTGCCAGCAGCCCCCCAGCGGGGGCGAACACCGGGGAGCTGTTTTTT	CASSPPAGANTGELFF
TRBV4-3	NA	TRBD2	TRBJ2-5	TGCGCCAGCAGCCAAGATCGCCTAGCGGGAGCTGGGGAGACCCAGTACTTC	CASSQDRLAGAGETQYF
TRBV19	NA	NA	TRBJ2-7	TGTGCCAGTAGTATAGGGTCCCCACTTGCCTACGAGCAGTACTTC	CASSIGSPLAYEQYF
TRBV4-1	NA	NA	TRBJ1-2	TGCGCCAGCAGCCAACGGAGCGGCTATGGCTACACCTTC	CASSQRSGYGYTF
TRBV6-5	NA	NA	TRBJ1-5	TGTGCCAGCAGTTCAAATCAGCCCCAGCATTTT	CASSSNQPQHF
TRBV5-4	NA	TRBD2	TRBJ2-5	TGTGCCAGCAGCTTGGTCACTAGCGGGAGGGGACAAGAGACCCAGTACTTC	CASSLVTSGRGQETQYF
TRBV7-8	NA	NA	TRBJ1-1	TGTGCCAGCAGCTTAAGGGGTTCTCCGAACACTGAAGCTTTCTTT	CASSLRGSPNTEAFF
TRBV4-1	NA	NA	TRBJ1-1	TGCGCCAGCAGCCAAGATCGGGGCACTGAAGCTTTCTTT	CASSQDRGTEAFF
TRBV4-1	NA	TRBD1	TRBJ2-7	TGCGCCAGCAGCCAGGACATCGGGACAGGGGTAAACGAGCAGTACTTC	CASSQDIGTGVNEQYF
TRBV27	NA	NA	TRBJ1-2	TGTGCCAGCAGTTTGATAGGAGGTAATGATGGCTACACCTTC	CASSLIGGNDGYTF
TRBV4-1	NA	TRBD2	TRBJ2-7	TGCGCCAGCAGCCAAAGACTAGCGGGGGTCCCTATGTTCGAGCAGTACTTC	CASSQRLAGVPMFEQYF
TRBV28	once	TRBD1	TRBJ2-3	TGTGCCAGCATTATGACAGGGGACTTGAGCACAGATACGCAGTATTTT	CASIMTGDLSTDTQYF